The 6 T cell receptor beta chains given below trace back to one sample, sequenced in a study of blood T cell repertoires in COVID-19. Clones were read by immunoSEQ multiplex PCR, and TCRdb kept only the in-frame ones, dropping some. The repertoire holds over 100,000 clones, with around 89% as singletons. The sample consisted of peripheral blood. The receptors shown here come from a man aged 55 to 70 with COVID-19, enrolled during active disease.

The chain couples TRBV5-1 to TRBJ1-1; weak D call: TRBD1 (6 bases). This CDR3 is built from 16 residues. V lost 4 bases and J 0 bases, leaving 16 bases between the germline ends. CDR1 is SGHRS, CDR2 YFSETQ, per germline. The CDR3 is CASSMYRDPMNTEAFF. DNA of the CDR3: TGCGCCAGCAGCATGTACAGGGACCCTATGAACACTGAAGCTTTCTTT.

V and J are TRBV4-1 and TRBJ1-2, with D uncertain. This CDR3 contains 14 residues. Trimming removed 0 bases at V and 4 bases at J, with 9 bases between. In germline, CDR1 is MGHRA, CDR2 YSYEKL. CDR3 sequence: CASSQDPNGYGYTF. In DNA form, the CDR3 reads TGCGCCAGCAGCCAAGATCCGAACGGCTATGGCTACACCTTC.

This rearrangement joins TRBV27 to TRBJ1-2; D gene uncertain. CDR1 and CDR2 (germline): MNHEY, SMNVEV (reference sequence). This CDR3 spans 13 amino acids. V gave up 5 bases and J gave up 5 bases, with 12 bases separating them. The CDR3 here is CASSPRVGYGYTF. In DNA, the CDR3 is TGTGCCAGCAGTCCGCGGGTGGGGTATGGCTACACCTTC.

The J gene is TRBJ2-1, the V gene TRBV7-8, with D tentatively TRBD2 (6 bases). There are 12 residues in the CDR3. V lost 3 bases and J lost 9, with 9 bases in between. Germline loops: CDR1 SGHVS, CDR2 FQNEAQ. CDR3 nucleotides: TGTGCCAGCAGCTTGGGGGGTGGTGAGCAGTTCTTC. Its protein product is CASSLGGGEQFF.

This chain connects TRBV28 to TRBJ2-5; 13 bases are a match to TRBD2. CDR1 is MDHEN, CDR2 SYDVKM, per germline. Trimming took 6 bases from V and 4 from J; bases not matched to a gene: 5. The CDR3 length is 15 residues. The CDR3 loop reads CASSRRTSGGETQYF. CDR3 sequence (DNA): TGTGCCAGCAGCCGCAGGACTAGCGGGGGAGAGACCCAGTACTTC.

The gene calls are TRBV6-4 and TRBJ1-6; 7 nucleotides match TRBD1. The CDR3 has 14 residues. Germline V lookup: CDR1 MRHNA, CDR2 SNTAGT. J was trimmed by 10 bases and V by 6 bases; bases with no gene match: 9. This CDR3 reads CASRRDSLGSPLHF. The DNA of the CDR3 is TGTGCCAGCAGACGGGACAGTCTCGGATCACCCCTCCACTTT.